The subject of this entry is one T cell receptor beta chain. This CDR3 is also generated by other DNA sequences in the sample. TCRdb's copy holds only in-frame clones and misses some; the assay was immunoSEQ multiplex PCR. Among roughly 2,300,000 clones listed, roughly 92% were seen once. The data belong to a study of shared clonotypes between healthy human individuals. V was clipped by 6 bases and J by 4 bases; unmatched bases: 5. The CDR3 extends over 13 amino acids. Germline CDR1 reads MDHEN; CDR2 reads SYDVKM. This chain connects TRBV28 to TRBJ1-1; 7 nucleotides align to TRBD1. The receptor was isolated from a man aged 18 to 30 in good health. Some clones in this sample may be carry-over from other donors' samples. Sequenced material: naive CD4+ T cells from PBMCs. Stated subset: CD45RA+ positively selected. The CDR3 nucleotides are TGTGCCAGCAGGGGTCAGGGGGGCACTGAAGCTTTCTTT. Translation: CASRGQGGTEAFF.